A selection of T cell receptor beta chains follows, all from one sample in a study of blood T cell repertoires in COVID-19. Some clones are missing from TCRdb's copy, which holds only in-frame ones; the method was immunoSEQ multiplex PCR. The table shows about 190,000 clones, with around four fifths occurring only once. Source material: peripheral blood. These receptors came from a woman aged 25 to 39 with acute or convalescent COVID-19. CDR3s include the opening cysteine and the closing phenylalanine or tryptophan. Each record gives: clone size, V gene, J gene, CDR3 protein. Clone size is given for some rows only: seen once, a few or many times, or a class if the clone is expanded.

size: few
V: TRBV23-1
J: TRBJ2-7
CDR3: CASSQSVQGSYEQYF

size: -
V: TRBV27
J: TRBJ1-1
CDR3: CASRSGLYTEAFF

size: -
V: TRBV5-1
J: TRBJ2-5
CDR3: CASSLVGETQYF

size: -
V: TRBV29-1
J: TRBJ1-1
CDR3: CSVAAANTEAFF

size: -
V: TRBV28
J: TRBJ2-2
CDR3: CASSPWTGLNTGELFF

size: -
V: TRBV5-1
J: TRBJ2-3
CDR3: CASSLASISGGSTDTQYF

size: -
V: TRBV19
J: TRBJ2-2
CDR3: CASSAYRDRERELFF

size: -
V: TRBV7-9
J: TRBJ1-1
CDR3: CASELKAGVSEGEAFF

size: -
V: TRBV24-1
J: TRBJ2-7
CDR3: CATSDGDNLGEQYF

size: -
V: TRBV6-6
J: TRBJ2-4
CDR3: CASMSGENIQYF

size: -
V: TRBV3-1/TRBV3-2
J: TRBJ1-1
CDR3: CASRGRSGTGSTEAFF

size: -
V: TRBV28
J: TRBJ1-4
CDR3: CASRPRPGQGQKLFF

size: -
V: TRBV13
J: TRBJ2-1
CDR3: CATTRVGSQPYNEQFF

size: -
V: TRBV18
J: TRBJ2-2
CDR3: CASSHVVGLPNTGELFF

size: -
V: TRBV9
J: TRBJ1-1
CDR3: CASSVVGSGGTEAFF

size: -
V: TRBV10-3
J: TRBJ1-1
CDR3: CAIKGGGEAFF

size: -
V: TRBV5-4
J: TRBJ1-2
CDR3: CASSWVAGGDYGYTF

size: -
V: TRBV28
J: TRBJ1-1
CDR3: CASRSTVGRGNTEAFF

size: -
V: TRBV4-1
J: TRBJ2-3
CDR3: CASSQESQVGGTDTQYF

size: -
V: TRBV19
J: TRBJ2-1
CDR3: CASSRTGTSGGTYNEQFF

size: -
V: TRBV11-2
J: TRBJ1-6
CDR3: CASSFGGYNSPLHF

size: few
V: TRBV7-2
J: TRBJ1-5
CDR3: CASSLEGRSNQPQHF

size: -
V: TRBV15
J: TRBJ2-3
CDR3: CATSSDGTSGATDTQYF

size: -
V: TRBV9
J: TRBJ1-2
CDR3: CASSPRSGINYGYTF

size: -
V: TRBV19
J: TRBJ2-7
CDR3: CASRRQENSYEQYF

size: -
V: TRBV4-2
J: TRBJ2-7
CDR3: CASSQDYRDTSYEQYF

size: few
V: TRBV14
J: TRBJ2-3
CDR3: CASSQESGWYSDTQYF

size: -
V: TRBV28
J: TRBJ1-6
CDR3: CASTSYEGDSYNSPLHF

size: -
V: TRBV30
J: TRBJ2-1
CDR3: CAWSVGTSGNNEQFF

size: -
V: TRBV6-4
J: TRBJ2-1
CDR3: CASSDDAGGYNEQFF

size: -
V: TRBV6-5
J: TRBJ2-7
CDR3: CASSLHSGYEQYF

size: -
V: TRBV6-1
J: TRBJ2-2
CDR3: CASSELTTGELFF

size: -
V: TRBV7-2
J: TRBJ1-3
CDR3: CASSFRTGAGNTIYF

size: -
V: TRBV30
J: TRBJ1-5
CDR3: CAWRETGGGQPQHF

size: -
V: TRBV24-1
J: TRBJ1-2
CDR3: CATSDFGDGYTF

size: -
V: TRBV6-2/TRBV6-3
J: TRBJ1-1
CDR3: CASSEQGARTEAFF

size: -
V: TRBV12-3/TRBV12-4
J: TRBJ1-2
CDR3: CASSLPPLARYTF

size: few
V: TRBV5-1
J: TRBJ2-7
CDR3: CASSLANVGRTYEQYF

size: -
V: TRBV5-6
J: TRBJ2-5
CDR3: CASSLGGGFQETQYF

size: -
V: TRBV19
J: TRBJ2-3
CDR3: CASSSGTGRADTQYF

size: once
V: TRBV7-8
J: TRBJ2-1
CDR3: CASSPAAGERNEQFF

size: -
V: TRBV6-5
J: TRBJ1-6
CDR3: CASSYTTTNSPLHF

size: -
V: TRBV3-1/TRBV3-2
J: TRBJ1-2
CDR3: CASSQGSGNGYTF

size: once
V: TRBV11-3
J: TRBJ2-7
CDR3: CASSLRRRYEQYF

size: -
V: TRBV5-4
J: TRBJ1-2
CDR3: CASRTGGNYGYTF

size: -
V: TRBV2
J: TRBJ1-2
CDR3: CASSRRTGLSNYGYTF

size: -
V: TRBV27
J: TRBJ2-7
CDR3: CASGLSGQLYF

size: -
V: TRBV7-6
J: TRBJ1-1
CDR3: CASSLTGANTEAFF